The following is a TCR beta chain sequence with its context. This specimen belongs to a study of beta chain features in type 1 diabetes. Purities in excess of 95% were seen in all sorted populations. After removal of 0 bases from V and 5 bases from J, the junction contained 9 bases not matched to a gene. Germline V gene lookup returns CDR1 SGHKS and CDR2 YYEKEE (reference sequence). This CDR3 comprises 18 residues. Expressed TCRB transcripts were sequenced after all isolated RNA was converted to cDNA. Some clones are missing from TCRdb's copy, which holds only in-frame ones; the method was immunoSEQ multiplex PCR. Among about 9,400 clones listed, about 80% were seen once.

V is TRBV5-5 and J is TRBJ2-1; 12 bases map to TRBD2. The sequence was collected from a woman aged 18-29 years in good health. The sequenced sample consisted of Tregs from blood. The CDR3 protein is CASSLGLAGGPSDNEQFF. The CDR3, as DNA: TGTGCCAGCAGCTTGGGGCTAGCGGGAGGGCCGTCAGACAATGAGCAGTTCTTC.